This T cell receptor beta chain was sequenced for a study of vaccination effects on CD4 cells after COVID-19. Study-level findings and limits: Marked clonal contraction of infection- and vaccine-induced clones was seen late after vaccination.

Method: immunoSEQ multiplex PCR; TCRdb's copy keeps in-frame clones and lacks some. Here the sample spans more than 60,000 clones, around 74% being singletons. The length of the CDR3 is 11 residues. Trimming left V 2 bases short and J 8 bases short, with 3 bases between. Points on this clone: Its antigen is not known.

ViraFEST assay sequencing came after antigen-specific CD4+ T cells were expanded with viral peptide pools. Culturing for approximately 10 days preceded CD4+ T cell isolation. Participants received two doses of either the BNT162b2 or mRNA-1273 vaccine. Days 3 and 7 were when half the medium was replaced with IL-2 medium. The receptor comes from a human donor who received a COVID-19 vaccine. The input for sequencing was CD4+ T cells from PBMCs cultured with HCoV-229E spike peptides, taken after COVID-19 vaccination. The rearrangement joins TRBV12-3 or TRBV12-4 to TRBJ1-4; D ambiguous. The CDR3 region is CASSLKEKLFF. CDR3 DNA sequence: TGTGCCAGCAGTTTAAAGGAAAAACTGTTTTTT.